This T cell receptor beta chain originates from a study of regulatory T cells in long-lasting Graves disease. This sample's time point: newly diagnosed GD, antithyroid drugs for less than 3 months. The TCR library was made from RNA that had been extracted from PBMCs in TRIzol. Xi'an, China, was home to the endocrinology department that provided patients. From each patient, roughly 9 milliliters of peripheral blood was drawn and collected into an EDTA anticoagulant tube. Through Arm-PCR of CDR3 regions and iRepertoire HTBI primers, TCR beta libraries were built. TCRdb itself ran the multiplex PCR reads through MiXCR, one entry per CDR3 protein. The table has a few hundred thousand distinct CDR3 sequences, approximately 10% seen once. The V gene end was trimmed by 1 base and the J gene end by 6 bases; junction bases not matched to a gene: 15. This CDR3 is 18 amino acids long. From germline, CDR1 is LGHNT and CDR2 FRNRAP.

This clonotype was counted many times. This sample also appeared in a second study, on T cells in Graves' hyperthyroidism and ophthalmopathy.

Sample: peripheral blood mononuclear cells (PBMCs), taken at new diagnosis, from a patient treated with antithyroid drugs. The TCR comes from a woman aged 18 to 35 with Graves disease. The chain is built from TRBV12-5 and TRBJ1-1; 9 bases match TRBD1. CDR3 residues: CASGLAKKDRGIVSEAFF. DNA of the CDR3: TGTGCTAGTGGTTTGGCTAAGAAGGACAGGGGTATTGTCTCTGAAGCTTTCTTT.